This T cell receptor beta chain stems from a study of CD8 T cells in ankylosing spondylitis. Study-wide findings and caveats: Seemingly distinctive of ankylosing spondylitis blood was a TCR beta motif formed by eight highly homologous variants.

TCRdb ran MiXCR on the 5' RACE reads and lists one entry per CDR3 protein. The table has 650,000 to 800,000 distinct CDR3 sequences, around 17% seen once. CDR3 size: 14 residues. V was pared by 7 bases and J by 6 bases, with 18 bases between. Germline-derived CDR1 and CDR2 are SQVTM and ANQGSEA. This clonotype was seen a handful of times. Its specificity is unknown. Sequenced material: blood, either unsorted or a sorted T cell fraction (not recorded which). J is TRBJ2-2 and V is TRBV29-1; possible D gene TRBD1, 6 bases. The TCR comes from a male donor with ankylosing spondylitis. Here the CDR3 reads CSALSRTAPGELFF. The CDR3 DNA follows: TGCAGCGCCCTATCCCGGACAGCGCCCGGGGAGCTGTTTTTT.